This is a list of T cell receptor beta chains from one sample in a study of long-term antiretroviral therapy in people with HIV. Some clones are missing from TCRdb's copy, which holds only in-frame ones; the method was immunoSEQ multiplex PCR. This table holds about 25,000 clones, 80% to 90% found once. The source material was unsorted PBMCs, sampled 1.2 years after starting antiretroviral therapy. Receptor source: a middle-aged man with HIV. Both conserved end residues are part of each CDR3. The order of the fields is J gene, V gene, clone size, D gene, CDR3 DNA, CDR3 protein. The D gene is left open where the match is weak. Expanded clones get a size class; other rows say once, few or many, or leave the size out.

J: TRBJ1-2; V: TRBV5-6; size: few; D: .; DNA: TGTGCCAGCAGCCCTGGACAGCCCCAGGTGGGCTACACCTTC; CDR3: CASSPGQPQVGYTF
J: TRBJ2-7; V: TRBV5-6; size: .; D: TRBD1; DNA: TGTGCCAGCAGCCTCCAGGGGGCTGGCCCCTACGAGCAGTACTTC; CDR3: CASSLQGAGPYEQYF
J: TRBJ1-1; V: TRBV14; size: .; D: TRBD1; DNA: TGTGCCAGCAGCCAAAGAGGGGGCCAACTTGTCAACACTGAAGCTTTCTTT; CDR3: CASSQRGGQLVNTEAFF
J: TRBJ1-6; V: TRBV19; size: .; D: TRBD1; DNA: TGTGCCAGTAAATCGTGGGACAGAGTTTCACCCCTCCACTTT; CDR3: CASKSWDRVSPLHF
J: TRBJ1-2; V: TRBV5-1; size: .; D: .; DNA: TGCGCCAGCAGCCAAGGTATGGGACCCTATGGCTACACCTTC; CDR3: CASSQGMGPYGYTF
J: TRBJ2-7; V: TRBV5-8; size: .; D: .; DNA: TGTGCCAGCGGCTGGGCAGGTTTAGAGCAGTACTTC; CDR3: CASGWAGLEQYF
J: TRBJ2-7; V: TRBV19; size: .; D: .; DNA: TGTGCCAGTAGTCCCTTAGGGGTAGCCCTCAACGAGCAGTACTTC; CDR3: CASSPLGVALNEQYF
J: TRBJ2-1; V: TRBV9; size: few; D: .; DNA: TGTGCCAGCAGCGTAGAACGAGGGAATGAGCAGTTCTTC; CDR3: CASSVERGNEQFF
J: TRBJ1-2; V: TRBV2; size: .; D: .; DNA: TGTGCCAGCGCCCTCGTCGTCCCTAACTATGGCTACACCTTC; CDR3: CASALVVPNYGYTF
J: TRBJ2-1; V: TRBV9; size: .; D: .; DNA: TGTGCCAGCGGGTACAGCAATGAGCAGTTCTTC; CDR3: CASGYSNEQFF
J: TRBJ2-5; V: TRBV10-3; size: .; D: .; DNA: TGTGCCATCAGTGGTGGAACTACACCAGGAGAGACCCAGTACTTC; CDR3: CAISGGTTPGETQYF
J: TRBJ2-6; V: TRBV7-8; size: .; D: TRBD1; DNA: TGTGCCAGCAGTCCAACAGGGGGAACTGGGGCCAACGTCCTGACTTTC; CDR3: CASSPTGGTGANVLTF
J: TRBJ1-2; V: TRBV9; size: .; D: .; DNA: TGTGCCAGCAGCGTAGCTGTGACACCGGGTCACTATGGCTACACCTTC; CDR3: CASSVAVTPGHYGYTF
J: TRBJ1-1; V: TRBV30; size: .; D: .; DNA: TGTGCCTGGAGTGATCCGAACACTGAAGCTTTCTTT; CDR3: CAWSDPNTEAFF
J: TRBJ2-5; V: TRBV5-1; size: .; D: .; DNA: TGCGCCAGCAGCCAGGACGGATCACAAGAGACCCAGTACTTC; CDR3: CASSQDGSQETQYF
J: TRBJ2-2; V: TRBV7-9; size: .; D: TRBD2; DNA: TGTGCCAGCAGCTCCTCTAGCGGGGGGGCCACCGGGGAGCTGTTTTTT; CDR3: CASSSSSGGATGELFF
J: TRBJ1-4; V: TRBV11-2; size: .; D: .; DNA: TGTGCCAGCAGCCCCAGCCAAGGTCGGGAACTGTTTTTT; CDR3: CASSPSQGRELFF
J: TRBJ2-1; V: TRBV7-2; size: .; D: .; DNA: TGTGCCAGTGTCAGCTACAATGAGCAGTTCTTC; CDR3: CASVSYNEQFF
J: TRBJ1-3; V: TRBV19; size: .; D: .; DNA: TGTGCCAGACAGCTTTGGGAGCCTCGGACTGGAAACACCATATATTTT; CDR3: CARQLWEPRTGNTIYF
J: TRBJ2-7; V: TRBV7-2; size: once; D: TRBD2; DNA: TGTGCCAGCAGCTCGCGATTGGGCGGGGGGCTTTCCTCCTACGAGCAGTACTTC; CDR3: CASSSRLGGGLSSYEQYF
J: TRBJ1-2; V: TRBV18; size: .; D: TRBD1; DNA: TGTGCCAGCTCATCAAGACAGGGTATGGATGGCTACACCTTC; CDR3: CASSSRQGMDGYTF
J: TRBJ2-2; V: TRBV7-8; size: few; D: .; DNA: TGTGCCAGCAGCTTAGAGCAGGGGAAAGACACCGGGGAGCTGTTTTTT; CDR3: CASSLEQGKDTGELFF
J: TRBJ2-3; V: TRBV5-1; size: few; D: TRBD2; DNA: TGCGCCAGCAGCTTCGGGAGCGGGGGGACAGATACGCAGTATTTT; CDR3: CASSFGSGGTDTQYF
J: TRBJ2-7; V: TRBV4-1; size: .; D: .; DNA: TGCGCCAGCAGCCAAGGAAGTCAGGGCTCAGGCATCGGCGAGCAGTACTTC; CDR3: CASSQGSQGSGIGEQYF
J: TRBJ1-2; V: TRBV28; size: .; D: .; DNA: TGTGCCAGCAGCCTCATCACAGTAAACTATGGCTACACCTTC; CDR3: CASSLITVNYGYTF
J: TRBJ1-1; V: TRBV6-4; size: .; D: .; DNA: TGTGCCAGCAGTGTTTCAGGGGTAGCTCGAGAAGCTTTCTTT; CDR3: CASSVSGVAREAFF
J: TRBJ1-1; V: TRBV28; size: .; D: .; DNA: TGTGCCAGCAGTTTGGTATCGAACACTGAAGCTTTCTTT; CDR3: CASSLVSNTEAFF
J: TRBJ2-7; V: TRBV28; size: .; D: .; DNA: TGCGATCCCAGCAAGGGCTGGTACGAGCAGTACTTC; CDR3: CDPSKGWYEQYF
J: TRBJ2-7; V: TRBV5-5; size: .; D: TRBD2; DNA: TGTGCCAGCAGCTTGCGGACTAGCGGCTACGAGCAGTACTTC; CDR3: CASSLRTSGYEQYF
J: TRBJ2-2; V: TRBV6-5; size: .; D: .; DNA: TGTGCCATCCAAAGGGGGAGGGACACCGGGGAGCTGTTTTTT; CDR3: CAIQRGRDTGELFF
J: TRBJ2-1; V: TRBV7-2; size: once; D: .; DNA: TGTGCCAGCAGCTTCCCGAACGACCATGAGCAGTTCTTC; CDR3: CASSFPNDHEQFF
J: TRBJ1-3; V: TRBV11-3; size: .; D: .; DNA: TGTGCCAGCAGCCCAGGGACGGGAAGCTCTGGAAACACCATATATTTT; CDR3: CASSPGTGSSGNTIYF
J: TRBJ2-5; V: TRBV5-1; size: .; D: .; DNA: TGCGCCAGCAGCTTGGCACGGGGCGGTGGGACCCAGTACTTC; CDR3: CASSLARGGGTQYF